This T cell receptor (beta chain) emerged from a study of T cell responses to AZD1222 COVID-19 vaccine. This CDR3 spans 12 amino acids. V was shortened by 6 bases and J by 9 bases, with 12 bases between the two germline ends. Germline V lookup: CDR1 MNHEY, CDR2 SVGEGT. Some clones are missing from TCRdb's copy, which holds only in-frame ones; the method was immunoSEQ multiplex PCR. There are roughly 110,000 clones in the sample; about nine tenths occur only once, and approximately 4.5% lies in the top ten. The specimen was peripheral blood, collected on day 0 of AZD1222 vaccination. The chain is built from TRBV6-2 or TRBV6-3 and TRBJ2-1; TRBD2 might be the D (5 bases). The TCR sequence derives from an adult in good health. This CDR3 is CASSHVASEQFF. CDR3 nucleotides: TGTGCCAGCAGCCACGTAGCGAGTGAGCAGTTCTTC.